Presented here are 21 T cell receptor beta chains from one specimen sequenced in a study of early T cells in non-severe SARS-CoV-2 infection. From the 5' RACE reads, TCRdb called clonotypes with MiXCR, one entry per CDR3 protein. The sample lists 60,000 or so distinct CDR3 sequences, around 13% occurring once. The starting material was whole blood, obtained at baseline. The origin of the receptors is an adult who was a healthcare worker with PCR-confirmed SARS-CoV-2 infection or an uninfected control (not recorded which).

This chain connects TRBV5-1 to TRBJ1-4; possibly TRBD1 for D (5 bases). V shed 1 base and J shed 9 bases, with 13 bases lying between them. The CDR3 consists of 14 residues. CDR1 is SGHRS and CDR2 is YFSETQ in the germline V gene. CDR3 protein: CASSLFLGDKKLFF. CDR3 nucleotide sequence: TGCGCCAGCAGCTTGTTCTTGGGGGATAAAAAACTGTTTTTT. The full variable domain, completed using reference TRBV5-1 and TRBJ1-4, is KAGVTQTPRYLIKTRGQQVTLSCSPISGHRSVSWYQQTPGQGLQFLFEYFSETQRNKGNFPGRFSGRQFSNSRSEMNVSTLELGDSALYLCASSLFLGDKKLFFGSGTQLSVL.

This clonotype was detected a few times. The rearrangement links TRBV2 to TRBJ1-1; no clear D. CDR3 size: 15 residues. The germline V and J ends were trimmed by 0 bases and 0 bases, with 8 bases remaining between them. The V gene's germline CDR1 is SNHLY and CDR2 FYNNEI. The CDR3 region has the DNA TGTGCCAGCAGTGAAGCCGGGATCATGAACACTGAAGCTTTCTTT. Its protein product is CASSEAGIMNTEAFF.

This clonotype was recorded many times. The chain carries TRBV20-1 and TRBJ2-7, with 7 positions matching TRBD2. CDR1 is DFQATT, CDR2 SNEGSKA, per germline (reference sequence). The CDR3 consists of 12 residues. V was pared by 5 bases and J by 3 bases, with 4 bases of the junction left unmatched. CDR3: CSAQSGDYEQYF. In DNA, the CDR3 is TGCAGTGCTCAAAGCGGGGACTACGAGCAGTACTTC.

The chain couples TRBV29-1 to TRBJ1-1; 7 nucleotides match TRBD1. Germline trimming cut 6 bases from V and 5 bases from J; bases unmatched to any gene: 9. The CDR3 loop spans 13 amino acids. The germline CDR1 and CDR2 sequences are SQVTM and ANQGSEA. The CDR3 sequence: CSVIRQGGTEAFF. In DNA, the CDR3 is TGCAGCGTCATCCGACAGGGAGGGACTGAAGCTTTCTTT.

The chain combines TRBV12-3 or TRBV12-4 with TRBJ1-3; D uncertain. The length of the CDR3 is 18 residues. Trimming took 3 bases from V and 0 from J, leaving 18 bases between them. As DNA, the CDR3 is TGTGCCAGCAGTTTGGCGCAGAAACTCTCGAGCTCTGGAAACACCATATATTTT. It yields the protein CASSLAQKLSSSGNTIYF.

The chain joins TRBV11-2 to TRBJ2-7; perhaps TRBD2 as D (5 bases). CDR1 and CDR2 from the germline V gene are SGHAT and FQNNGV. The CDR3 loop spans 13 amino acids. Trimming shortened V by 4 bases and J by 9 bases, and 16 bases separated the two germline ends. CDR3 region: CASSWRQETPQYF. The DNA for the CDR3 is TGTGCCAGCAGCTGGAGGCAGGAGACTCCGCAGTACTTC. Full variable domain (remainder filled in from reference TRBV11-2 and TRBJ2-7): EAGVAQSPRYKIIEKRQSVAFWCNPISGHATLYWYQQILGQGPKLLIQFQNNGVVDDSQLPKDRFSAERLKGVDSTLKIQPAKLEDSAVYLCASSWRQETPQYFGPGTRLTVT.

In this sample, this clonotype turned up many times. The rearrangement uses TRBV12-3 or TRBV12-4 and TRBJ2-3, with D uncertain. There are 16 residues in the CDR3. Deletions cut 3 bases from V and 1 base from J, with 14 bases between. The CDR3 DNA reads TGTGCCAGCAGTTTTGTAAGGGTCTATGGCACAGATACGCAGTATTTT. Its translation: CASSFVRVYGTDTQYF.

The rearrangement links TRBV27 to TRBJ1-1; D not resolved. The germline V gene encodes CDR1 MNHEY and CDR2 SMNVEV (reference sequence). V was cut by 8 bases and J by 0 bases, with 10 bases left in between. This CDR3 has 13 amino acids. CDR3 in amino acids: CASHASVNTEAFF. Here the CDR3 DNA reads TGTGCCAGCCACGCTTCGGTGAACACTGAAGCTTTCTTT.

The gene calls are TRBV7-9 and TRBJ2-7; 7 nucleotides line up with TRBD1. The CDR3 covers 17 residues. The germline V gene has CDR1 SEHNR and CDR2 FQNEAQ (reference sequence). V shed 5 bases and J 0 bases; nucleotides not matched to a gene: 13. The CDR3 nucleotides are TGTGCCAGCAGCCCGACCCCCGGACAGGATGGCTCCTACGAGCAGTACTTC. It yields the protein CASSPTPGQDGSYEQYF.

The V call is TRBV30, the J call TRBJ2-7; D perhaps matches TRBD2 (5 bases). The V end lost 5 bases, the J end lost 2 bases, and 19 bases lay between the germline ends. CDR1 is GTSNPN and CDR2 is SVGIG in the germline V gene (reference sequence). The CDR3 loop spans 15 amino acids. In DNA, the CDR3 is TGTGCCTGGGGCAGTACGGGATCGCTTACCTACGAGCAGTACTTC. Translated: CAWGSTGSLTYEQYF. The entire variable domain, with the rest obtained from reference TRBV30 and TRBJ2-7, is as follows: SQTIHQWPATLVQPVGSPLSLECTVEGTSNPNLYWYRQAAGRGLQLLFYSVGIGQISSEVPQNLSASRPQDRQFILSSKKLLLSDSGFYLCAWGSTGSLTYEQYFGPGTRLTVT.

The CDR3 sequence: CASFPGGLGTEAFF. The CDR3 region has the DNA TGTGCCAGCTTTCCAGGGGGGTTGGGCACTGAAGCTTTCTTT. V gene TRBV11-2 combines with J gene TRBJ1-1, with 7 bases matching TRBD1. The CDR3 has 14 residues. Losses at the gene ends were 8 bases for V and 4 bases for J; bases not matched to a gene: 10. Germline V gene lookup returns CDR1 SGHAT and CDR2 FQNNGV.

The genes are TRBV6-4 and TRBJ2-3; D not certain. The CDR3 spans 15 residues. With 2 bases removed from V and 0 bases from J, the gap between germline ends came to 9 bases. The germline gives CDR1 MRHNA, CDR2 SNTAGT. The CDR3 DNA follows: TGTGCCAGCAGTGACGGAAGCTCTAGCACAGATACGCAGTATTTT. Translating it yields CASSDGSSSTDTQYF.

This clonotype occurred a few times. This chain links TRBV2 with TRBJ2-1; D might be TRBD2 (6 bases). V was cut by 11 bases and J by 6 bases, with 14 bases left in between. Germline CDR1 reads SNHLY; CDR2 reads FYNNEI. The length of the CDR3 is 12 residues. The DNA for the CDR3 is TGTGCCCTCGGCGGGGCCCTCAATGAGCAGTTCTTC. It translates to CALGGALNEQFF.

V usage is TRBV5-5 and J usage is TRBJ2-7, with 7 bases matching TRBD2. V gave up 5 bases and J gave up 1 base; unmatched junction bases: 9. Germline assignment: CDR1 SGHKS and CDR2 YYEKEE (reference sequence). The length of the CDR3 is 15 residues. The CDR3 here is CASSYGGFTSYEQYF. The CDR3 coding sequence is TGTGCCAGCAGTTACGGGGGGTTCACATCCTACGAGCAGTACTTC.

In its sample, this clonotype was seen many times. The V gene is TRBV6-2 or TRBV6-3, the J gene TRBJ2-7, with D unresolved. Germline V lookup: CDR1 MNHEY, CDR2 SVGEGT. V was cut by 2 bases and J by 3 bases, with 8 bases left in between. This CDR3 is 13 amino acids long. The CDR3 sequence is CASSYGTIYEQYF. The CDR3 DNA is TGTGCCAGCAGTTACGGTACAATCTACGAGCAGTACTTC.

The V gene is TRBV12-3 or TRBV12-4, the J gene TRBJ2-2; tentative D call: TRBD2 (6 bases). V was cut by 10 bases and J by 7 bases, with 22 bases left in between. The CDR3 covers 15 residues. CDR3 amino acids: CATSGGTQWGGELFF. CDR3 sequence (DNA): TGTGCCACTTCGGGCGGGACCCAGTGGGGCGGGGAGCTGTTTTTT.

The genes are TRBV4-3 and TRBJ2-2, with D tentatively TRBD1 (5 bases). This CDR3 region has 14 residues. V lost 4 bases to trimming and J lost 5 bases, with 11 bases between them. Germline-derived CDR1 and CDR2 are LGHNA and YSLEER. CDR3 nucleotide sequence: TGCGCCAGCAGCCGAACAGGAGTTACCGGGGAGCTGTTTTTT. Translating gives CASSRTGVTGELFF.

The CDR3 here is CASSRLAEQFF. In DNA, the CDR3 is TGTGCCAGCAGCCGCCTTGCTGAGCAGTTCTTC. This chain links TRBV6-6 with TRBJ2-1; D is ambiguous. CDR1 is MNHNY, CDR2 SVGAGI, per germline (reference sequence). The CDR3 consists of 11 residues. V lost 6 bases to trimming and J lost 9 bases, with 9 bases between them.

The sample holds a few counts of this clonotype. The chain combines TRBV28 with TRBJ2-7, with D perhaps TRBD1 or TRBD2 (6 bases each). This CDR3 has 15 residues. Germline V gene data show CDR1 as MDHEN and CDR2 as SYDVKM. Trimming shortened V by 4 bases and J by 2 bases, and 15 bases separated the two germline ends. The chain's CDR3 is CASSSRGTRTYEQYF. CDR3 DNA: TGTGCCAGCAGTTCTCGGGGGACACGAACCTACGAGCAGTACTTC.

The chain employs TRBV18 and TRBJ2-7; maybe TRBD1 (5 bases). There are 14 residues in the CDR3. Germline CDR1 and CDR2: KGHSH and LQKENI. Trimming removed 3 bases from V and 3 bases from J, with 12 bases in between. CDR3 sequence (DNA): TGTGCCAGCTCACCCCTTGCCGACAGCTACGAGCAGTACTTC. It codes for CASSPLADSYEQYF.

This clonotype has a handful of counts. V and J are TRBV7-2 and TRBJ1-5; no firm D call. Per the germline V gene, CDR1 is SGHTA and CDR2 is FQGNSA. V lost 4 bases and J lost 7, with 11 bases in between. CDR3 size: 13 residues. Here the CDR3 DNA reads TGTGCCAGCAGCTCCCGTCTTGAGCAGCCCCAGCATTTT. Its translation: CASSSRLEQPQHF.